This T cell receptor beta chain emerged from a study of blood T cell repertoires in COVID-19. Looking at the study overall: Collection of acute and convalescent COVID-19 samples took place in the United States, Italy and Spain. PBMCs, B-cell-depleted T cells, or T cells provided the cDNA or gDNA that made up the material.

Authors' analysis steps: It was from reference gene primer amplification that nucleated cell counts were estimated. Data came from immunoSEQ multiplex PCR; TCRdb stores just in-frame clones and leaves some out. V, J and clone size reflect that table, while D and trimming were determined from the DNA. The table has 200,000 to 300,000 clones, less than 90% seen once. Between the trimmed V and J ends, which lost 6 bases and 0 bases, there was a span of 12 bases. The germline CDR1 and CDR2 sequences are MNHNY and SVGAGI (reference sequence). The CDR3 sequence is 15 residues long. Input material: peripheral blood. The sequence derives from a man aged 55 to 69 with acute or convalescent COVID-19. The V call is TRBV6-6, the J call TRBJ1-5; D unclear. The CDR3 protein is CASREEGPSNQPQHF. For the CDR3, the DNA is TGTGCCAGCAGGGAGGAAGGGCCTAGCAATCAGCCCCAGCATTTT.